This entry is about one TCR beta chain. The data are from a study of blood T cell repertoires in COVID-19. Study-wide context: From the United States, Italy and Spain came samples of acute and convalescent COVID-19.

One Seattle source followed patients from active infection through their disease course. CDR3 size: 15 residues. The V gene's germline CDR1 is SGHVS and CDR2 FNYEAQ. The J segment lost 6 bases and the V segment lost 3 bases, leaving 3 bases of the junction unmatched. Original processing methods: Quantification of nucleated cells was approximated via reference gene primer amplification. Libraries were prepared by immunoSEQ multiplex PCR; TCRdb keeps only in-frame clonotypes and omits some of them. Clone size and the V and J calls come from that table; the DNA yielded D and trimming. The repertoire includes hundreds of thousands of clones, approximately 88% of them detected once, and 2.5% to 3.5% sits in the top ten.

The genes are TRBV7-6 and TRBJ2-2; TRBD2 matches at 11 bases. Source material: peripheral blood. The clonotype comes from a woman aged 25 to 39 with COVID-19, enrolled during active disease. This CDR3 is CASSLVSGRAGELFF. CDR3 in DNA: TGTGCCAGCAGCTTGGTTAGCGGGAGGGCCGGGGAGCTGTTTTTT.